These 20 T cell receptor beta chains were all obtained from the same sample, sequenced in a study of blood T cell repertoires in COVID-19. Sequencing was performed with immunoSEQ multiplex PCR; in TCRdb, only in-frame clones are kept and a portion is missing. Among about 240,000 clones listed, 86% were seen once. The sequencing sample was made of peripheral blood. These receptors originate from an elderly man with acute or convalescent COVID-19.

Only one count was recorded for this clone. The chain links TRBV27 to TRBJ1-1; D gene uncertain. The CDR3 is 15 residues long. V lost 3 bases and J lost 0, with 11 bases in between. Germline CDR1 MNHEY, CDR2 SMNVEV (reference sequence). The CDR3 DNA follows: TGTGCCAGCAGTTTTCGCCGGGGATTGAACACTGAAGCTTTCTTT. This sequence encodes CASSFRRGLNTEAFF.

The rearrangement joins TRBV7-2 to TRBJ1-1; a possible D gene is TRBD1 (5 bases). V dropped 5 bases and J dropped 7 bases, with 20 bases sitting between them. Germline-derived CDR1 and CDR2 are SGHTA and FQGNSA. There are 15 residues in the CDR3. The CDR3 coding sequence is TGTGCCAGCAGCCCACAAGGGGCCGGAGGGCATGAAGCTTTCTTT. The encoded protein is CASSPQGAGGHEAFF.

V is TRBV2 and J is TRBJ2-5; D may be TRBD2 (5 bases). Germline lookup yields CDR1 SNHLY and CDR2 FYNNEI. The CDR3 consists of 14 residues. Trimming stripped 7 bases from V and 4 bases from J, with 16 bases between. The CDR3 is CASTSGFEGETQYF. The CDR3 DNA follows: TGTGCCAGCACGAGCGGTTTCGAGGGAGAGACCCAGTACTTC.

The table lists this clone with a count of one. CDR3 amino acids: CASSQEGQVPGNTIYF. The CDR3 nucleotides read TGTGCCAGCAGCCAAGAAGGACAGGTCCCCGGAAACACCATATATTTT. The rearrangement joins TRBV3-1 (or the pseudogene TRBV3-2) to TRBJ1-3; 7 bases map to TRBD1. V was clipped by 0 bases and J by 4 bases; unmatched bases: 6. The CDR3 covers 16 residues. The germline V gene encodes CDR1 LGHDT and CDR2 YNNKEL (reference sequence).

CDR3 sequence reads: CASSYSDRGSYGYTF. CDR3 bases: TGTGCCAGCAGTTACTCCGACAGGGGGAGTTATGGCTACACCTTC. The genes are TRBV6-2 or TRBV6-3 and TRBJ1-2, with 9 bases identical to TRBD1. This CDR3 has 15 residues. The V and J ends lost 0 bases and 5 bases, in that order; junction bases with no gene match: 4. The germline V gene encodes CDR1 MNHEY and CDR2 SVGEGT.

This clone has only a few counts. The chain recombines TRBV5-1 with TRBJ1-1, with D maybe TRBD1 (6 bases). Trimming pared 6 bases from V and 3 bases from J, leaving 18 bases between. The CDR3 runs 15 residues. Germline assignment: CDR1 SGHRS and CDR2 YFSETQ. The CDR3 reads CASKSKQGEDTEAFF. Here the CDR3 DNA reads TGCGCCAGCAAAAGCAAACAGGGTGAAGACACTGAAGCTTTCTTT.

This rearrangement joins TRBV6-6 to TRBJ1-2; 8 nucleotides line up with TRBD1. Germline V gene sequence: CDR1 MNHNY, CDR2 SVGAGI (reference sequence). V was clipped by 7 bases and J by 3 bases; unmatched bases: 13. The CDR3 spans 16 residues. Written as DNA, the CDR3 is TGTGCCAGCACCATGGACAGGGTCAATACTCACTATGGCTACACCTTC. Translated, it gives CASTMDRVNTHYGYTF.

The rearrangement uses TRBV4-2 and TRBJ2-2; 8 bases fit TRBD1. The CDR3 totals 21 residues. The V and J ends lost 4 bases and 0 bases, in that order; junction bases with no gene match: 19. Germline CDR1 and CDR2: LGHNA and YNFKEQ. The CDR3 DNA is TGTGCCAGCAGCCCACGACAGGGGACATTGAATCGAAACGCGAACACCGGGGAGCTGTTTTTT. Translated: CASSPRQGTLNRNANTGELFF.

V and J are TRBV6-5 and TRBJ1-4; 10 nucleotides match TRBD1. V shed 6 bases, J shed 8 bases, and the junction held 6 bases outside the gene matches. The CDR3 has 14 residues. Germline-derived CDR1 and CDR2 are MNHEY and SVGAGI. The CDR3 region is CASRHGQGDEKLFF. The DNA for the CDR3 is TGTGCCAGCAGGCATGGACAGGGGGACGAAAAACTGTTTTTT.

The J gene is TRBJ1-1, the V gene TRBV7-2; tentative D call: TRBD1 (6 bases). Trimming left V 5 bases short and J 10 bases short, with 20 bases between. Germline V lookup: CDR1 SGHTA, CDR2 FQGNSA. The CDR3 runs 14 residues. The chain's CDR3 is CASSPTPRDTRAFF. The CDR3 bases are TGTGCCAGCAGCCCCACCCCCCGGGACACTAGAGCTTTCTTT.

This chain links TRBV6-5 with TRBJ2-2; tentatively, D is TRBD1 (6 bases). V was clipped by 6 bases and J by 6 bases, with 11 bases between them. CDR1 is MNHEY and CDR2 is SVGAGI in the germline V gene. The CDR3 extends over 13 amino acids. This CDR3 is CASRQQGAGELFF. CDR3 DNA sequence: TGTGCCAGCAGGCAACAGGGCGCCGGGGAGCTGTTTTTT.

This clone was recorded only once. J is TRBJ1-4 and V is TRBV11-2, with D possibly being TRBD1 (6 bases). The V and J ends lost 2 bases and 2 bases respectively, with 9 bases between them. This CDR3 has 15 amino acids. Germline V gene lookup returns CDR1 SGHAT and CDR2 FQNNGV. CDR3 amino acids: CASSLTGSTNEKLFF. CDR3 coding DNA: TGTGCCAGCAGCTTAACAGGGTCTACTAATGAAAAACTGTTTTTT.

This rearrangement joins TRBV19 to TRBJ1-1, with D possibly being TRBD1 (6 bases). From germline, CDR1 is LNHDA and CDR2 SQIVND (reference sequence). The CDR3 covers 16 residues. V gave up 2 bases and J gave up 3 bases, with 16 bases separating them. This CDR3 is CASSINTGREDTEAFF. CDR3 coding DNA: TGTGCCAGTAGTATAAACACAGGGAGAGAGGACACTGAAGCTTTCTTT.

CDR3 coding DNA: TGTGCCAGCAGTTTCGTACAGGGCCCCTACGAGCAGTACTTC. Protein sequence: CASSFVQGPYEQYF. The chain couples TRBV28 to TRBJ2-7; weak D call: TRBD1 (6 bases). The germline CDR1 and CDR2 sequences are MDHEN and SYDVKM. V dropped 3 bases and J dropped 2 bases, with 11 bases sitting between them. The CDR3 spans 14 residues.

The J gene is TRBJ2-1, the V gene TRBV15; 7 bases are a match to TRBD1. The CDR3 runs 16 residues. V shed 1 base, J shed 4 bases, and the junction held 7 bases outside the gene matches. CDR1 is LNHNV and CDR2 is YYDKDF in the germline V gene (reference sequence). The CDR3 bases are TGTGCCACCAGCAGAGTTGGGGACAGAAATTACAATGAGCAGTTCTTC. As protein: CATSRVGDRNYNEQFF.

The CDR3: CASRGSVGEIEAFF. The CDR3 DNA is TGTGCCAGCAGGGGATCGGTAGGGGAAATTGAAGCTTTCTTT. V and J are TRBV25-1 and TRBJ1-1; TRBD1 might be the D (5 bases). CDR3 length equals 14 residues. Germline assignment: CDR1 MGHDK and CDR2 SYGVNS. V was pared by 6 bases and J by 7 bases, with 18 bases between.

In its sample, this clone was seen a few times. CDR3 DNA sequence: TGCGCCAGCAGCTTGTCAGGGATCGGTGAAGCTTTCTTT. As protein: CASSLSGIGEAFF. The rearrangement joins TRBV5-1 to TRBJ1-1, with a tentative D call TRBD1 (5 bases). The germline V and J ends were trimmed by 1 base and 7 bases, with 11 bases remaining between them. This CDR3 region has 13 residues. Germline lookup yields CDR1 SGHRS and CDR2 YFSETQ.

V gene TRBV12-3 or TRBV12-4 combines with J gene TRBJ2-7, with 8 nucleotides matching TRBD1. This CDR3 is built from 13 residues. The V gene end was trimmed by 6 bases and the J gene end by 3 bases; junction bases not matched to a gene: 4. The chain's CDR3 is CASRRQGSYEQYF. The CDR3 nucleotides are TGTGCCAGCAGACGACAGGGGAGCTACGAGCAGTACTTC.

J is TRBJ2-5 and V is TRBV7-9; the D gene is possibly TRBD2 (5 bases). V was clipped by 1 base and J by 4 bases, with 7 bases between them. This CDR3 region has 13 residues. Germline values: CDR1 SEHNR, CDR2 FQNEAQ (reference sequence). CDR3 DNA: TGTGCCAGCAGCTTAGGGGCGGGAGAGACCCAGTACTTC. It codes for CASSLGAGETQYF.

The chain combines TRBV19 with TRBJ1-2, with 7 bases matching TRBD1. Germline V lookup: CDR1 LNHDA, CDR2 SQIVND (reference sequence). CDR3 size: 13 residues. V shed 5 bases and J 6 bases; nucleotides not matched to a gene: 6. CDR3 in DNA: TGTGCCAGTAGTCCCGACAGGGATAATGGCTACACCTTC. Protein sequence: CASSPDRDNGYTF.